This entry lists 29 T cell receptor beta chains sequenced from one sample in a study of CD8 T cells in Susac syndrome. With random hexamers, reverse transcription was performed on about 0.5 to 1 ug of RNA. TCRdb re-analysed the immunoSEQ multiplex PCR reads in MiXCR, keeping a single row per CDR3 protein. The sample holds about 150,000 distinct CDR3 sequences, over 85% seen once. The sample consisted of CD8+ T cells from PBMCs. These receptors all stem from a human donor with multiple sclerosis.

J is TRBJ1-1 and V is TRBV27; 7 bases align to TRBD1. Germline V gene data show CDR1 as MNHEY and CDR2 as SMNVEV (reference sequence). Trimming took 8 bases from V and 11 from J; bases not matched to a gene: 8. The CDR3 is 11 residues long. The CDR3 reads CASFTGQLAFF. CDR3 DNA sequence: TGTGCCAGCTTTACGGGACAGTTGGCTTTCTTT.

The rearrangement links TRBV7-8 to TRBJ2-7; 9 nucleotides align to TRBD1. V lost 2 bases and J lost 6; bases outside the gene matches: 11. The V gene's germline CDR1 is SGHVS and CDR2 FQNEAQ. The CDR3 loop spans 16 amino acids. The CDR3 DNA sequence: TGTGCCAGCAGCTTAATTGTGGGACAGGGAAGTCTCGAGCAGTACTTC. Encoded protein: CASSLIVGQGSLEQYF.

The J gene is TRBJ2-2, the V gene TRBV20-1; no firm D call. Germline V gene lookup returns CDR1 DFQATT and CDR2 SNEGSKA (reference sequence). The CDR3 extends over 13 amino acids. The germline V and J ends were trimmed by 1 base and 0 bases, with 3 bases remaining between them. CDR3 protein: CSARGPNTGELFF. The CDR3 DNA follows: TGCAGTGCTAGAGGCCCGAACACCGGGGAGCTGTTTTTT.

The gene calls are TRBV14 and TRBJ2-1; TRBD1 agrees at 7 bases. The CDR3 length is 15 residues. Germline lookup yields CDR1 SGHDN and CDR2 FVKESK. Losses at the gene ends were 2 bases for V and 6 bases for J; bases not matched to a gene: 7. In nucleotides, the CDR3 is TGTGCCAGCAGCCAACGGGACAGTGTTTTCAATGAGCAGTTCTTC. Its translation: CASSQRDSVFNEQFF.

V usage is TRBV7-9 and J usage is TRBJ1-5; D is ambiguous. Trimming removed 6 bases from V and 0 bases from J, with 6 bases in between. Germline V gene sequence: CDR1 SEHNR, CDR2 FQNEAQ (reference sequence). This CDR3 is 13 amino acids long. CDR3: CASRGYSNQPQHF. CDR3 DNA: TGTGCCAGCAGGGGATATAGCAATCAGCCCCAGCATTTT.

The chain has TRBV4-1 and TRBJ1-1; D ambiguous. The germline CDR1 and CDR2 sequences are MGHRA and YSYEKL. V was shortened by 3 bases and J by 1 base, with 9 bases between the two germline ends. The CDR3 runs to 14 residues. The CDR3 sequence is CASSQQRGNTEAFF. The CDR3 coding sequence is TGCGCCAGCAGCCAGCAGCGGGGGAACACTGAAGCTTTCTTT.

This sequence joins TRBV29-1 and TRBJ1-2; no firm D call. Trimming cost V 6 bases and J 1 base, with 6 bases left between them. The germline CDR1 and CDR2 sequences are SQVTM and ANQGSEA. This CDR3 contains 11 residues. The CDR3 bases are TGCAGCGTCCCAGATAACTATGGCTACACCTTC. This gives the protein CSVPDNYGYTF.

The gene calls are TRBV29-1 and TRBJ2-5, with D unresolved. The CDR3 sequence is 13 residues long. V lost 2 bases, J lost 7 bases, and 14 bases lay in between. Per the germline V gene, CDR1 is SQVTM and CDR2 is ANQGSEA. CDR3 bases: TGCAGCGTTGAATCTCCAGGCCCGGGGACCCAGTACTTC. Its translation is CSVESPGPGTQYF.

The CDR3 spells CASSPLMEPGETQYF. In DNA, the CDR3 is TGCGCCAGCAGTCCCCTAATGGAGCCGGGGGAGACCCAGTACTTC. This chain links TRBV5-1 with TRBJ2-5; D might be TRBD2 (5 bases). With 5 bases removed from V and 5 bases from J, the gap between germline ends came to 19 bases. Germline lookup yields CDR1 SGHRS and CDR2 YFSETQ. The CDR3 spans 15 residues. The full variable domain, rest sourced from reference TRBV5-1 and TRBJ2-5, is KAGVTQTPRYLIKTRGQQVTLSCSPISGHRSVSWYQQTPGQGLQFLFEYFSETQRNKGNFPGRFSGRQFSNSRSEMNVSTLELGDSALYLCASSPLMEPGETQYFGPGTRLLVL.

As DNA, the CDR3 is TGTGCCAGCAGCATGACAGGGACTCAGCCCCAGCATTTT. This sequence encodes CASSMTGTQPQHF. The J gene is TRBJ1-5, the V gene TRBV9; 7 bases match TRBD1. The CDR3 spans 13 residues. Germline lookup yields CDR1 SGDLS and CDR2 YYNGEE. After removal of 4 bases from V and 6 bases from J, the junction contained 4 bases not matched to a gene.

The chain recombines TRBV12-3 or TRBV12-4 with TRBJ2-5; the match to TRBD1 covers 7 bases. Trimming cost V 5 bases and J 2 bases; bases outside gene matches: 8. The CDR3 contains 15 residues. In nucleotides, the CDR3 is TGTGCCAGCAGTACGAGACAGGGCCCTCAAGAGACCCAGTACTTC. Its translation: CASSTRQGPQETQYF.

The chain links TRBV27 to TRBJ2-2; 9 nucleotides align to TRBD1. Germline-derived CDR1 and CDR2 are MNHEY and SMNVEV (reference sequence). The CDR3 length is 14 residues. The V segment lost 4 bases and the J segment 6 bases; nucleotides outside the gene matches: 3. The CDR3 DNA sequence: TGTGCCAGCAGTTGGGACAGGGAGGCCGGGGAGCTGTTTTTT. Amino acids: CASSWDREAGELFF.

The chain combines TRBV29-1 with TRBJ1-1; 7 bases map to TRBD1. CDR1 SQVTM and CDR2 ANQGSEA come from the germline V gene. The J segment lost 4 bases and the V segment lost 2 bases, leaving 1 base of the junction unmatched. The CDR3 sequence is 12 residues long. CDR3 loop: CSVEYRGTEAFF. DNA for the CDR3: TGCAGCGTTGAATACAGGGGCACTGAAGCTTTCTTT.

In its sample, this clonotype was seen once. The CDR3 protein is CSARDRADYNSPLHF. The CDR3, as DNA: TGCAGTGCTAGAGATCGGGCAGACTATAATTCACCCCTCCACTTT. V usage is TRBV20-1 and J usage is TRBJ1-6; D unresolved. Between the trimmed V and J ends, which lost 0 bases and 3 bases, there was a span of 9 bases. There are 15 residues in the CDR3. Germline V CDR1 and CDR2: DFQATT, SNEGSKA (reference sequence).

The V and J genes are TRBV6-1 and TRBJ1-2; D unclear. The V end was cut by 6 bases, the J end by 2 bases, with 10 bases between. CDR3 size: 13 residues. The germline gives CDR1 MNHNS, CDR2 SASEGT. In DNA form, the CDR3 reads TGTGCCAGCAGAGGTGCGGGGAACTATGGCTACACCTTC. Its translation: CASRGAGNYGYTF.

The V call is TRBV10-3, the J call TRBJ1-6, with D perhaps TRBD1 (5 bases). Germline values: CDR1 ENHRY, CDR2 SYGVKD. V was shortened by 6 bases and J by 7 bases, with 10 bases between the two germline ends. This CDR3 contains 13 residues. CDR3: CAISRVGNSPLHF. CDR3 in DNA: TGTGCCATCAGCAGGGTAGGGAATTCACCCCTCCACTTT.

The V and J genes are TRBV6-6 and TRBJ2-1; TRBD2 agrees at 7 bases. Germline CDR1 MNHNY, CDR2 SVGAGI (reference sequence). The CDR3 runs 13 residues. The trim removed 8 bases at V and 7 bases at J, leaving 8 bases unmatched. The CDR3 nucleotides read TGTGCCAGCGGGCCGGGACTAAGAAATGAGCAGTTCTTC. Encoded protein: CASGPGLRNEQFF.

In its sample, this clonotype was seen once. V and J are TRBV3-1 and TRBJ2-7; no clear D. Germline CDR1 LGHDT, CDR2 YNNKEL (reference sequence). This CDR3 has 16 residues. Trimming removed 3 bases at V and 3 bases at J, with 18 bases between. The CDR3 bases are TGTGCCAGCAGCCAGGCCGGGCGGTGGTTCATCTACGAGCAGTACTTC. Its translation is CASSQAGRWFIYEQYF.

The V and J genes are TRBV20-1 and TRBJ1-2; a weak D match, TRBD1 (5 bases). The CDR3 runs 12 residues. Germline V lookup: CDR1 DFQATT, CDR2 SNEGSKA (reference sequence). CDR3 sequence (DNA): TGCAGCAGACTCCAGGGAGCGGGCGGCTACACCTTC. This encodes CSRLQGAGGYTF.

The chain links TRBV5-6 to TRBJ1-6; 7 bases agree with TRBD1. CDR1 is SGHDT and CDR2 is YYEEEE in the germline V gene. V shed 6 bases, J shed 7 bases, and the junction held 10 bases outside the gene matches. This CDR3 is 15 amino acids long. The CDR3 coding sequence is TGTGCCAGCAACCGACAGGGTTTCGGCAATTCACCCCTCCACTTT. It codes for CASNRQGFGNSPLHF.

The chain employs TRBV5-4 and TRBJ2-7; D unresolved. V shed 4 bases and J shed 5 bases, with 10 bases lying between them. The CDR3 has 12 amino acids. Per the germline V gene, CDR1 is SGHNT and CDR2 is YYREEE (reference sequence). The CDR3 DNA follows: TGTGCCAGCAGCCCCCGCCCCCACGAGCAGTACTTC. This translates into CASSPRPHEQYF.

Note on this clonotype: Sequence at one end of the junction differs from germline and may be a read error. The genes are TRBV12-3 or TRBV12-4 and TRBJ2-3; 7 bases are shared with TRBD2. CDR3 length: 11 amino acids. CDR3 nucleotide sequence: TGTGCCAGCAAAGGAGGACTAGTGACGGGTTTT. Translated: CASKGGLVTGF.

On this clonotype itself: Sequence at one end of the junction differs from germline and may be a read error. The genes are TRBV29-1 and TRBJ1-1; 9 positions match TRBD1. The CDR3 is 12 amino acids. Germline V gene sequence: CDR1 SQVTM, CDR2 ANQGSEA. For the CDR3, the DNA is TGCAGCGTCGGGACAGGGTTTGCTGAAGCTCTCTTT. Translating gives CSVGTGFAEALF.

The rearrangement uses TRBV13 and TRBJ2-1; possible D gene TRBD2, 6 bases. The V end was cut by 0 bases, the J end by 7 bases, with 10 bases between. The CDR3 contains 14 residues. Germline CDR1 and CDR2: PRHDT and FYEKMQ (reference sequence). For the CDR3, the DNA is TGTGCCAGCAGCTTAGGACTAGCTTTAAATGAGCAGTTCTTC. Amino acid sequence: CASSLGLALNEQFF.

The chain has TRBV24-1 and TRBJ2-5; the D gene is possibly TRBD2 (6 bases). The CDR3 loop spans 12 amino acids. Germline V CDR1 and CDR2: KGHDR, SFDVKD. V lost 9 bases to trimming and J lost 5 bases, with 12 bases between them. In DNA, the CDR3 is TGTGCCACCGGGGATGCGGGGGAGACCCAGTACTTC. This translates into CATGDAGETQYF.

The rearrangement joins TRBV5-6 to TRBJ1-6; D not certain. Looked up from germline, CDR1 is SGHDT and CDR2 is YYEEEE. Trimming took 4 bases from V and 6 from J, leaving 17 bases between them. The CDR3 loop spans 16 amino acids. The CDR3 nucleotides are TGTGCCAGCAGCCCACCTCGGATGGGCCGTAATTCACCCCTCCACTTT. Protein sequence: CASSPPRMGRNSPLHF.

The V gene is TRBV4-1, the J gene TRBJ1-1; TRBD1 is a possible D gene (5 bases). The CDR3 spans 15 residues. Germline V gives CDR1 MGHRA, CDR2 YSYEKL. The germline V and J ends were trimmed by 1 base and 0 bases, with 9 bases remaining between them. The CDR3 DNA reads as TGCGCCAGCAGCCAAGGCGGGGGAGTGAACACTGAAGCTTTCTTT. It specifies CASSQGGGVNTEAFF.

This sequence joins TRBV29-1 and TRBJ2-2; 12 positions match TRBD1. The germline gives CDR1 SQVTM, CDR2 ANQGSEA. The CDR3 has 21 residues. The V segment lost 5 bases and the J segment 0 bases; nucleotides outside the gene matches: 19. The CDR3 loop reads CSVYMDSSRDRGQSNTGELFF. The CDR3 bases are TGCAGCGTTTATATGGACTCATCGCGGGACAGGGGGCAGTCGAACACCGGGGAGCTGTTTTTT.

V usage is TRBV4-1 and J usage is TRBJ2-2; D ambiguous. Trimming removed 1 base at V and 4 bases at J, with 7 bases between. The CDR3 runs to 14 residues. CDR1 is MGHRA, CDR2 YSYEKL, per germline. CDR3 sequence reads: CASSQGPGTGELFF. In DNA, the CDR3 is TGCGCCAGCAGCCAAGGTCCAGGCACCGGGGAGCTGTTTTTT.